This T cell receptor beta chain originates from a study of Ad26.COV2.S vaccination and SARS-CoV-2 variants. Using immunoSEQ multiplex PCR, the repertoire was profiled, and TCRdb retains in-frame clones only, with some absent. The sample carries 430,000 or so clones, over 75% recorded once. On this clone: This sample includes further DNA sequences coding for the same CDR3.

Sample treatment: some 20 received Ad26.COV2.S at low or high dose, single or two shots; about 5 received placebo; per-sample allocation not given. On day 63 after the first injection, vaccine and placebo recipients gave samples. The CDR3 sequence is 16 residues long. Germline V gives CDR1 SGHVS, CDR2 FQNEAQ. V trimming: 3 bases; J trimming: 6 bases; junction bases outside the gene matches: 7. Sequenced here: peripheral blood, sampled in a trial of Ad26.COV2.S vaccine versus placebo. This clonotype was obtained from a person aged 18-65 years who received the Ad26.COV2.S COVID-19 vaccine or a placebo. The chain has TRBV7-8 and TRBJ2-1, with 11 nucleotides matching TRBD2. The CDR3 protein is CASSLVAGGPGNEQFF. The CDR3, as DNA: TGTGCCAGCAGCTTGGTAGCGGGAGGGCCAGGCAATGAGCAGTTCTTC.